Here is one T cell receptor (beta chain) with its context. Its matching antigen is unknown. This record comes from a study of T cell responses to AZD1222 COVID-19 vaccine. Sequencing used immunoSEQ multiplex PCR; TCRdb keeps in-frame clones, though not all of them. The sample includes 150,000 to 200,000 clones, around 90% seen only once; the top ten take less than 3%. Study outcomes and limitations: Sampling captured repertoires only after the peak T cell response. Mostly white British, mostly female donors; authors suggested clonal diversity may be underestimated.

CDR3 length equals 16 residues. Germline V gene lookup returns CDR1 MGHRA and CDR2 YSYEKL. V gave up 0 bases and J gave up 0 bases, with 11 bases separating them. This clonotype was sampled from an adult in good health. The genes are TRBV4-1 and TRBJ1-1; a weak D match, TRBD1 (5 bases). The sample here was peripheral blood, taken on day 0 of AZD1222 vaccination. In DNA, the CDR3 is TGCGCCAGCAGCCAAGAAGGGGCGATTATGAACACTGAAGCTTTCTTT. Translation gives CASSQEGAIMNTEAFF.